This TCR beta chain was recovered during a study of PD-1 blockade in classical Hodgkin lymphoma. Findings of the study overall: CD4+ TCR diversity climbed significantly by C4D1, unlike CD8+ TCR diversity. Healthy donors were reported to have higher baseline TCR diversity than newly diagnosed patients.

About this clone itself: Its cognate antigen is unknown.

Time point in this sample: cycle 4 day 1 (C4D1), after more than five weeks of nivolumab. All patients relapsed after autologous stem cell transplantation, and brentuximab vedotin exposure varied. The method was immunoSEQ multiplex PCR; TCRdb's version includes in-frame clones alone and lacks a portion of them. The data show several thousand clones, with 70% to 90% seen just once and less than 35% held by the top ten. V was clipped by 2 bases and J by 5 bases, with 4 bases between them. CDR1 and CDR2 (germline): SEHNR, FQNEAQ (reference sequence). The length of the CDR3 is 12 residues. The sequencing here drew on peripheral blood mononuclear cells (PBMCs), taken before the fourth cycle of nivolumab. The chain joins TRBV7-9 to TRBJ1-5; no clear D. The origin of this receptor is a human donor with classical Hodgkin lymphoma. This CDR3 is CASSLRDQPQHF. CDR3 nucleotide sequence: TGTGCCAGCAGCTTACGAGATCAGCCCCAGCATTTT.